These 16 T cell receptor beta chains share one sample of origin, sequenced in a study of cytomegalovirus exposure and HLA in healthy donors. The method was immunoSEQ multiplex PCR; TCRdb's version includes in-frame clones alone and lacks a portion of them. The repertoire has under 75,000 clones, 90% to 97% of them found once; the top ten carry under 1.5%. Sequences were obtained from PBMCs. The origin of the receptors is a woman aged 18-35 years in good health and CMV-seronegative.

The chain carries TRBV11-2 and TRBJ2-5, with TRBD1 matching 8 bases. V trimming: 5 bases; J trimming: 4 bases; junction bases outside the gene matches: 3. This CDR3 has 13 amino acids. The germline V gene has CDR1 SGHAT and CDR2 FQNNGV. CDR3 amino acids: CASSQGAGETQYF. The CDR3 DNA sequence: TGTGCCAGCAGCCAGGGGGCGGGAGAGACCCAGTACTTC.

This clone was recorded once. The chain couples TRBV5-4 to TRBJ1-1; perhaps TRBD1 as D (6 bases). The CDR3 is 18 amino acids. Per the germline V gene, CDR1 is SGHNT and CDR2 is YYREEE (reference sequence). Trimming took off 0 bases at V and 0 bases at J, with 18 bases between the two ends. The CDR3 DNA sequence: TGTGCCAGCAGCTTGGCCGGGGGGGCTGGGCCCGTGAACACTGAAGCTTTCTTT. Translation gives CASSLAGGAGPVNTEAFF.

The chain joins TRBV28 to TRBJ2-7, with 10 bases lining up with TRBD1. Germline V gene lookup returns CDR1 MDHEN and CDR2 SYDVKM. The CDR3 consists of 20 residues. V lost 6 bases to trimming and J lost 3 bases; unmatched junction nucleotides: 23. CDR3 protein: CASSTASVTLWGQGYYEQYF. CDR3 in DNA: TGTGCCAGCAGCACCGCCTCCGTAACATTGTGGGGACAGGGGTACTACGAGCAGTACTTC.

The chain has TRBV7-9 and TRBJ1-2; 7 bases agree with TRBD1. The V and J ends lost 8 bases and 8 bases, in that order; junction bases with no gene match: 8. Germline V gene data show CDR1 as SEHNR and CDR2 as FQNEAQ (reference sequence). CDR3 length: 12 residues. DNA of the CDR3: TGTGCCAGCCCTGGGGGCAGGGGGGGCTACACCTTC. Its translation is CASPGGRGGYTF. Full variable domain (rest looked up from reference TRBV7-9 and TRBJ1-2): DTGVSQNPRHKITKRGQNVTFRCDPISEHNRLYWYRQTLGQGPEFLTYFQNEAQLEKSRLLSDRFSAERPKGSFSTLEIQRTEQGDSAMYLCASPGGRGGYTFGSGTRLTVV.

This chain's CDR3 is CASSLARLETQYF. DNA for the CDR3: TGTGCCAGCAGCTTGGCTAGGTTGGAGACCCAGTACTTC. The V call is TRBV5-6, the J call TRBJ2-5, with D uncertain. Trimming left V 0 bases short and J 5 bases short, with 8 bases between. CDR1 is SGHDT, CDR2 YYEEEE, per germline. The CDR3 covers 13 residues.

This clone was seen a single time. The V call is TRBV5-4, the J call TRBJ2-7; 9 nucleotides line up with TRBD1. The CDR3 runs to 16 residues. CDR1 and CDR2 from the germline V gene are SGHNT and YYREEE (reference sequence). V was pared by 3 bases and J by 6 bases, with 13 bases of the junction left unmatched. The CDR3 spells CASSSIAGTGPSEQYF. The CDR3 nucleotides are TGTGCCAGCAGCTCCATCGCCGGGACAGGGCCCTCCGAGCAGTACTTC.

The V and J genes are TRBV11-3 and TRBJ2-1; 9 bases are a match to TRBD2. V was clipped by 0 bases and J by 0 bases; unmatched bases: 3. Germline CDR1 is SGHNT and CDR2 is YENEEA. This CDR3 region has 17 residues. Here the CDR3 reads CASSLDSGRRSYNEQFF. Written as DNA, the CDR3 is TGTGCCAGCAGCTTAGATAGCGGGAGACGCTCCTACAATGAGCAGTTCTTC.

CDR3 bases: TGCGCCAGCAGCTTGGGCACGAGCCGAAGCACAGATACGCAGTATTTT. This encodes CASSLGTSRSTDTQYF. The chain couples TRBV5-1 to TRBJ2-3; D not resolved. This CDR3 spans 16 amino acids. V was trimmed by 0 bases and J by 0 bases, leaving 11 bases between them. Germline values: CDR1 SGHRS, CDR2 YFSETQ.

In this sample, this clone turned up once. This rearrangement joins TRBV4-2 to TRBJ1-1; 8 nucleotides match TRBD1. Germline assignment: CDR1 LGHNA and CDR2 YNFKEQ. This CDR3 comprises 17 residues. V shed 0 bases and J 4 bases; nucleotides not matched to a gene: 10. The CDR3 bases are TGTGCCAGCAGCCAAGATCCGGGACAGGAGGCGTTCACTGAAGCTTTCTTT. This codes for CASSQDPGQEAFTEAFF.

This chain links TRBV7-2 with TRBJ1-2, with D uncertain. The CDR3 sequence is 13 residues long. Trimming shortened V by 6 bases and J by 8 bases, and 16 bases separated the two germline ends. The germline CDR1 and CDR2 sequences are SGHTA and FQGNSA. CDR3 sequence (DNA): TGTGCCAGCAGACCCGTTCGGGGAGGGGGCTACACCTTC. Residues: CASRPVRGGGYTF.

The J gene is TRBJ2-1, the V gene TRBV7-9, with D possibly matching TRBD1 (6 bases). Germline CDR1 reads SEHNR; CDR2 reads FQNEAQ (reference sequence). The ends were cut back, 5 bases at V and 0 bases at J, with 11 bases in the middle. This CDR3 contains 15 residues. CDR3 coding DNA: TGTGCCAGCAGCCCGGACAGAATCTCCTACAATGAGCAGTTCTTC. Its protein is CASSPDRISYNEQFF. The entire variable domain, with the rest obtained from reference TRBV7-9 and TRBJ2-1, is as follows: DTGVSQNPRHKITKRGQNVTFRCDPISEHNRLYWYRQTLGQGPEFLTYFQNEAQLEKSRLLSDRFSAERPKGSFSTLEIQRTEQGDSAMYLCASSPDRISYNEQFFGPGTRLTVL.

The chain has TRBV7-2 and TRBJ1-1, with TRBD1 matching over 7 bases. The CDR3 contains 15 residues. Germline V gives CDR1 SGHTA, CDR2 FQGNSA. V was clipped by 5 bases and J by 3 bases; unmatched bases: 9. CDR3 DNA sequence: TGTGCCAGCAGCCTTGCCGGGACAGCTTACACTGAAGCTTTCTTT. It yields the protein CASSLAGTAYTEAFF.

V and J are TRBV7-9 and TRBJ2-1, with D possibly TRBD2 on 5 matching bases. CDR3 length equals 12 residues. CDR1 SEHNR and CDR2 FQNEAQ come from the germline V gene (reference sequence). V lost 3 bases to trimming and J lost 10 bases, with 10 bases between them. The CDR3 region has the DNA TGTGCCAGCAGCTTTGTTAGCGTGGAGCAGTTCTTC. Translating gives CASSFVSVEQFF.

The rearrangement uses TRBV19 and TRBJ2-7, with TRBD2 identical over 7 bases. This CDR3 is built from 15 residues. Trimming cost V 1 base and J 3 bases; bases outside gene matches: 6. Germline-derived CDR1 and CDR2 are LNHDA and SQIVND (reference sequence). CDR3 residues: CASSIAQGGDYEQYF. The CDR3 DNA follows: TGTGCCAGTAGTATAGCCCAGGGAGGGGACTACGAGCAGTACTTC.

In DNA form, the CDR3 reads TGTGCCAGCAGCTTGCGGTCAGGGGGATATGGCTACACCTTC. Its protein is CASSLRSGGYGYTF. The rearrangement links TRBV7-9 to TRBJ1-2, with TRBD1 identical over 7 bases. Germline V gene lookup returns CDR1 SEHNR and CDR2 FQNEAQ (reference sequence). The CDR3 extends over 14 amino acids. With 3 bases clipped from V and 5 bases from J, the junction kept 6 bases outside the gene matches.

V and J are TRBV19 and TRBJ1-5; 8 bases line up with TRBD1. Germline V gene sequence: CDR1 LNHDA, CDR2 SQIVND (reference sequence). V lost 3 bases to trimming and J lost 5 bases; unmatched junction nucleotides: 6. The CDR3 runs to 15 residues. CDR3 bases: TGTGCCAGTAGTATCGAGGACAGGGAATATCAGCCCCAGCATTTT. This gives the protein CASSIEDREYQPQHF.